One sample yielded the 5 T cell receptor beta chains listed below, sequenced in a study of PD-1 blockade in mismatch repair-deficient tumors listed by TCRdb under 2017. Antigens for these TCRs are unknown. The time point label on this specimen signifies: roughly 10-day in vitro stimulation with candidate neoantigen peptide 4. The library was built by means of the immunoSEQ multiplex PCR assay. TCRdb retrieved this table from immuneACCESS and kept in-frame rearrangements only. Not all clones are present; in checked studies, unresolved V genes account for under half, and no reason is known for the remainder. The sample data list approximately 13,000 clones, and roughly 84% of these were observed just once. The top ten hold 20% to 25% of the sample. The source was cells cultured in vitro, collected from a patient treated with pembrolizumab. The receptor source for this set is an adult with mismatch repair-deficient cancer.

This chain uses TRBV28 with TRBJ2-5; D not resolved. The germline V and J ends were trimmed by 5 bases and 9 bases, with 16 bases remaining between them. Germline V gene data show CDR1 as MDHEN and CDR2 as SYDVKM. The CDR3 is 13 residues long. The chain's CDR3 is CASSRRGWAAQYF. CDR3 sequence (DNA): TGTGCCAGCAGTCGCCGCGGTTGGGCGGCCCAGTACTTC.

The genes are TRBV19 and TRBJ2-7; 11 bases align to TRBD1. Germline-derived CDR1 and CDR2 are LNHDA and SQIVND (reference sequence). The CDR3 covers 16 residues. J lost 5 bases, V lost 5 bases, and 11 bases had no gene match. CDR3: CASSFAGTGGRDEQYF. CDR3 nucleotides: TGTGCCAGTAGTTTCGCCGGGACAGGGGGTCGGGACGAGCAGTACTTC.

This clone appeared once. In DNA, the CDR3 is TGTGCCAGCAGCCACCAGGGAATGGGGAGCATCCAGACCCAGTACTTC. This codes for CASSHQGMGSIQTQYF. The J gene is TRBJ2-5, the V gene TRBV4-2; TRBD1 or TRBD2 may be the D gene (5 bases each). The CDR3 sequence is 16 residues long. V lost 3 bases, J lost 6 bases, and 20 bases lay in between. Germline V gives CDR1 LGHNA, CDR2 YNFKEQ.

This clone has only one observation. The J gene is TRBJ1-3, the V gene TRBV6-6, with D tentatively TRBD1 (5 bases). Trimming left V 0 bases short and J 2 bases short, with 8 bases between. Germline CDR1 is MNHNY and CDR2 is SVGAGI (reference sequence). The CDR3 covers 15 residues. DNA for the CDR3: TGTGCCAGCAGTTACTCCCAGGGAGCTGGAAACACCATATATTTT. It yields the protein CASSYSQGAGNTIYF.

V usage is TRBV21-1 and J usage is TRBJ2-1. TRBV21-1 is a pseudogene. CDR3 length: 14 residues. The CDR3 DNA sequence: TGTGCCAGCAAGGGAAAGGTCCTGTACAATGAGCAGTTCTTC. This sequence encodes CASKGKVLYNEQFF.